The rows below give T cell receptor beta chains drawn from one sample of a study of blood T cell repertoires in COVID-19. TCRdb's copy holds only in-frame clones and misses some; the assay was immunoSEQ multiplex PCR. The table has 70,000 to 95,000 clones, 84% seen once. What was sequenced was peripheral blood. Receptor source: a woman in her 50s with acute or convalescent COVID-19. CDR3s include the opening cysteine and the closing phenylalanine or tryptophan. Fields, in order: clone size, V gene, J gene, D gene, CDR3 length, CDR3 DNA, CDR3 protein. A D gene is named only where the DNA matches it firmly. The size of a clone is reported for some rows only, either as once, few or many, or as a class for expanded clones.

abundance: -
v_gene: TRBV5-5
j_gene: TRBJ2-7
d_gene: -
len: 17
CDR3nt: TGTGCCAGCAGCTTTATGGGTAGTATGGGGGCCACCTACGAGCAGTACTTC
CDR3aa: CASSFMGSMGATYEQYF

abundance: -
v_gene: TRBV6-5
j_gene: TRBJ2-7
d_gene: -
len: 14
CDR3nt: TGTGCCAGCAGCCACAGGGCTTGGAGGAACGAGCAGTACTTC
CDR3aa: CASSHRAWRNEQYF

abundance: -
v_gene: TRBV28
j_gene: TRBJ1-5
d_gene: -
len: 15
CDR3nt: TGTGCCAGCAGTTTAGGAGGGAAAAGCAATCAGCCCCAGCATTTT
CDR3aa: CASSLGGKSNQPQHF

abundance: few
v_gene: TRBV18
j_gene: TRBJ1-2
d_gene: -
len: 14
CDR3nt: TGTGCCAGCTCGGAACTAATTACTAACTATGGCTACACCTTC
CDR3aa: CASSELITNYGYTF

abundance: -
v_gene: TRBV21-1
j_gene: TRBJ1-5
d_gene: -
len: 13
CDR3nt: TGTGCCAGCAGCCCTAACAGGCTTCAGCCCCAGCATTTT
CDR3aa: CASSPNRLQPQHF

abundance: -
v_gene: TRBV7-2
j_gene: TRBJ2-7
d_gene: -
len: 15
CDR3nt: TGTGCCAGCAGCTTAGATATCTGGGGCGCCTACGAGCAGTACTTC
CDR3aa: CASSLDIWGAYEQYF

abundance: -
v_gene: TRBV3-1/TRBV3-2
j_gene: TRBJ2-3
d_gene: TRBD2
len: 18
CDR3nt: TGTGCCAGCAGCCAAGCGGGAACGTGGACTAGCGGCACAGATACGCAGTATTTT
CDR3aa: CASSQAGTWTSGTDTQYF

abundance: -
v_gene: TRBV5-1
j_gene: TRBJ2-5
d_gene: TRBD2
len: 16
CDR3nt: TGCGCCAGCAGCTTACTAGCGGGGAAAACTCAAGAGACCCAGTACTTC
CDR3aa: CASSLLAGKTQETQYF

abundance: -
v_gene: TRBV5-5
j_gene: TRBJ2-3
d_gene: -
len: 16
CDR3nt: TGTGCCAGCAGCTTGGAGCCAACTCGATTCCTAGATACGCAGTATTTT
CDR3aa: CASSLEPTRFLDTQYF

abundance: -
v_gene: TRBV4-2
j_gene: TRBJ2-7
d_gene: TRBD1
len: 16
CDR3nt: TGTGCCAGCAGCCAAGCGGGGACAGGGGGGTCCTACGAGCAGTACTTC
CDR3aa: CASSQAGTGGSYEQYF

abundance: few
v_gene: TRBV5-1
j_gene: TRBJ1-5
d_gene: TRBD1
len: 16
CDR3nt: TGCGCCAGCAGCTTGGATGGACAGGGAAAGGGGCAGCCCCAGCATTTT
CDR3aa: CASSLDGQGKGQPQHF

abundance: -
v_gene: TRBV5-6
j_gene: TRBJ1-4
d_gene: -
len: 12
CDR3nt: TGTGCCAGCAGTCTGAGGCGTGAAAAACTGTTTTTT
CDR3aa: CASSLRREKLFF

abundance: -
v_gene: TRBV5-6
j_gene: TRBJ2-7
d_gene: -
len: 13
CDR3nt: TGTGCCAGCAGCTTAACCGGGACACTCGAGCAGTACTTC
CDR3aa: CASSLTGTLEQYF

abundance: -
v_gene: TRBV5-4
j_gene: TRBJ1-2
d_gene: -
len: 14
CDR3nt: TGTGCCAGCAGCTTCCAGGTCCAAAACTATGGCTACACCTTC
CDR3aa: CASSFQVQNYGYTF

abundance: -
v_gene: TRBV9
j_gene: TRBJ2-3
d_gene: TRBD2
len: 15
CDR3nt: TGTGCCAGCAGCCCTAGCGGGGGGGCTGCGGATACGCAGTATTTT
CDR3aa: CASSPSGGAADTQYF

abundance: -
v_gene: TRBV10-3
j_gene: TRBJ1-2
d_gene: TRBD1
len: 15
CDR3nt: TGTGCCATCAGCCCCGGACAGGGCGCTAACTATGGCTACACCTTC
CDR3aa: CAISPGQGANYGYTF

abundance: -
v_gene: TRBV6-2/TRBV6-3
j_gene: TRBJ2-7
d_gene: TRBD2
len: 14
CDR3nt: TGTGCCAGCAGTTATACTAGCGGGAGTAACGAGCAGTACTTC
CDR3aa: CASSYTSGSNEQYF

abundance: -
v_gene: TRBV6-5
j_gene: TRBJ1-5
d_gene: -
len: 15
CDR3nt: TGTGCCAGCAGTTACGACGGAGGATCCAATCAGCCCCAGCATTTT
CDR3aa: CASSYDGGSNQPQHF

abundance: -
v_gene: TRBV6-2/TRBV6-3
j_gene: TRBJ1-1
d_gene: TRBD1
len: 15
CDR3nt: TGTGCCAGCAGTTCCGGACAGGGGGGCGGAACTGAAGCTTTCTTT
CDR3aa: CASSSGQGGGTEAFF